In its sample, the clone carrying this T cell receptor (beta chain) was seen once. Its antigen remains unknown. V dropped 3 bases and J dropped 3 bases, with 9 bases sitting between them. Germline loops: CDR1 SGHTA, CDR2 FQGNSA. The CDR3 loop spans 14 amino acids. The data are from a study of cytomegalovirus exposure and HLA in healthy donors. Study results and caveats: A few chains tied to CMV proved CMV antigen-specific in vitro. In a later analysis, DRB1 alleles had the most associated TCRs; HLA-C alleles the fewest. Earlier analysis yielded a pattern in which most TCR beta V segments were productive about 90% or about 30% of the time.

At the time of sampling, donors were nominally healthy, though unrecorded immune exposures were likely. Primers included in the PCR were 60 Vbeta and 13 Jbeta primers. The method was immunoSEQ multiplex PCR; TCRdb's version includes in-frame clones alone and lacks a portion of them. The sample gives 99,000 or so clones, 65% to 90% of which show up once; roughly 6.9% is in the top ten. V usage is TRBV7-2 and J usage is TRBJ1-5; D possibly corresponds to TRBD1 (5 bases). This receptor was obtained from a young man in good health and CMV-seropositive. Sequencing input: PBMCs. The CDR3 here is CASSLTDYNQPQHF. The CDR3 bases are TGTGCCAGCAGCTTGACAGATTACAATCAGCCCCAGCATTTT.